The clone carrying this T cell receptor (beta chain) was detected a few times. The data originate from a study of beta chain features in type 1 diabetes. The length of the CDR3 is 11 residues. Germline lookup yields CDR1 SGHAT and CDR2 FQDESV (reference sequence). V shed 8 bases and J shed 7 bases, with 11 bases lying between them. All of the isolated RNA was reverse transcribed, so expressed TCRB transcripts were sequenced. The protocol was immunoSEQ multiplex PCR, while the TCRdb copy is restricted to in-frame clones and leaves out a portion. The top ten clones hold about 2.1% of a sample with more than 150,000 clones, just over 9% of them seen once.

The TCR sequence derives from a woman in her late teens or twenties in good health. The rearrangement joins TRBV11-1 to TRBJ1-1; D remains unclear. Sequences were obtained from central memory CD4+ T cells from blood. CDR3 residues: CASDGGREAFF. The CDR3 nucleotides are TGTGCCAGCGACGGCGGGCGTGAAGCTTTCTTT.